This T cell receptor beta chain was documented in a study of T cell repertoires in cytomegalovirus infection. The wider study: Public TCR beta signatures provided an indication of both CMV infection and a matching HLA type. General study points: Summed frequency of public TCR beta families distinguished CMV carriers with the relevant HLA. The ex vivo response showed dominance by HLA-C-restricted CMV-specific TCR beta clonotypes.

Concerning this clonotype: Its antigen is currently unknown.

The V end was cut by 0 bases, the J end by 0 bases, with 6 bases between. Germline V CDR1 and CDR2: MNHEY, SVGEGT. The CDR3 runs to 15 residues. TCRdb re-called the reads with MiXCR, one entry per CDR3 protein. This table holds around 550,000 distinct CDR3 sequences, about 30% found once. The source of this sequence is a human donor in good health (CMV status not recorded). Some clones in this sample may be carry-over from other donors' samples. Input material: PBMCs. This chain joins TRBV6-2 or TRBV6-3 and TRBJ2-1; D gene ambiguous. The CDR3 DNA sequence: TGTGCCAGCAGTTACTCCGGGTTCTCCTACAATGAGCAGTTCTTC. Translation gives CASSYSGFSYNEQFF.